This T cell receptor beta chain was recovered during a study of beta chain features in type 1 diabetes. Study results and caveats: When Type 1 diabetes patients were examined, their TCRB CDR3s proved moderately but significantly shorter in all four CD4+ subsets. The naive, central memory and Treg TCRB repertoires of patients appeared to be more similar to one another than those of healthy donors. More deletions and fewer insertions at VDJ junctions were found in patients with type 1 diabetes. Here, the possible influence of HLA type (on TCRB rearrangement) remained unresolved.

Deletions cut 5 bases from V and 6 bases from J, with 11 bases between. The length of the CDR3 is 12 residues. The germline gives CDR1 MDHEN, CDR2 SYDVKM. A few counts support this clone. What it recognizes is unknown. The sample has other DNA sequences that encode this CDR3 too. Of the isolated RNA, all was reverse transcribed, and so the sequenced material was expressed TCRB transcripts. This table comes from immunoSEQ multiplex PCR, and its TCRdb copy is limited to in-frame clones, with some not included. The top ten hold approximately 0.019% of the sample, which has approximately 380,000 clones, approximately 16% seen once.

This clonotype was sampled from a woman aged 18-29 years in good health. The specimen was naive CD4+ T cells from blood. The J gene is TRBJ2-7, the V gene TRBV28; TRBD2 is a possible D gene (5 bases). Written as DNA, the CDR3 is TGTGCCAGCAGTCGAGGGTTTGGCGAGCAGTACTTC. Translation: CASSRGFGEQYF.